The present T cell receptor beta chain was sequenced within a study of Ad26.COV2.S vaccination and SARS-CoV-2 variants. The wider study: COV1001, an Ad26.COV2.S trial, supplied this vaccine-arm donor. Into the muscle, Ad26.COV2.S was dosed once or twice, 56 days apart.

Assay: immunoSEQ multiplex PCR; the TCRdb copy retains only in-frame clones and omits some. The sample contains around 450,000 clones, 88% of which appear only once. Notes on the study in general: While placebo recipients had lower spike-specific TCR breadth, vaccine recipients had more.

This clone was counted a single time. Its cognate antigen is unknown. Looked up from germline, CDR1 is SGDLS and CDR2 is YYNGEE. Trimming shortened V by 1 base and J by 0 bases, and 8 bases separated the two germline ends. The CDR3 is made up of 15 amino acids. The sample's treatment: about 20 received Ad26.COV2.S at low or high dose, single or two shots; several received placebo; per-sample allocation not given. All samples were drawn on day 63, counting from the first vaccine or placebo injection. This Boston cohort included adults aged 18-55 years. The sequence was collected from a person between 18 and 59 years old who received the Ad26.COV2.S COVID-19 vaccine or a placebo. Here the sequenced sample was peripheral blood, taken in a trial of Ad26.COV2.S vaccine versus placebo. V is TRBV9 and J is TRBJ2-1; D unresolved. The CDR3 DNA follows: TGTGCCAGCAGCGTATCCCAGAGCTCCTACAATGAGCAGTTCTTC. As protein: CASSVSQSSYNEQFF.